This TCR beta chain emerged from a study of cytomegalovirus exposure and HLA in healthy donors. Study context: It was reported in a later analysis that the 100 to 150 validation repertoires used the same platform as the 650 to 800 first-cohort repertoires. Study results and caveats: In vitro checks showed that a few CMV-associated chains really do target CMV antigens. In the 120 or so validation repertoires, roughly 94% of cluster scores exceeded 0, per a later analysis.

Sequencing used immunoSEQ multiplex PCR; TCRdb keeps in-frame clones, though not all of them. The data show some 120,000 clones, 90% to 95% seen once. V gave up 4 bases and J gave up 2 bases; unmatched junction bases: 7. The germline V gene encodes CDR1 SGHNT and CDR2 YYREEE (reference sequence). The CDR3 is 15 residues long. This clone was observed once. Its cognate antigen is unknown. The sample comprised PBMCs. The sequence was collected from a woman younger than 35 in good health and CMV-seronegative. This rearrangement joins TRBV5-4 to TRBJ2-5; TRBD2 aligns across 8 bases. The CDR3 DNA follows: TGTGCCAGCAGCCCTACCACTAGCGGACAAGAGACCCAGTACTTC. Its translation: CASSPTTSGQETQYF. Looking up the rest from reference TRBV5-4 and TRBJ2-5 gives the full variable domain: ETGVTQSPTHLIKTRGQQVTLRCSSQSGHNTVSWYQQALGQGPQFIFQYYREEENGRGNFPPRFSGLQFPNYSSELNVNALELDDSALYLCASSPTTSGQETQYFGPGTRLLVL.